This is a list of T cell receptor beta chains from one sample in a study of CD8+ T cells in alopecia areata. Assay: immunoSEQ multiplex PCR; the TCRdb copy retains only in-frame clones and omits some. The sample has 85,000 to 110,000 clones; 80% to 90% are singletons. This sample comprised CD8+ T cells sorted from blood, obtained around week 31, from a patient treated with tofacitinib. The receptors derive from a human donor with alopecia areata. The CDR3 runs from the conserved cysteine through the conserved F or W. D genes are given only for firm matches. Clone size is stated in some rows and not others, as once, few, many or a class when expanded.

v_call	cdr3_length	d_call	clone_size	j_call	cdr3_nt	cdr3_aa
TRBV29-1	17	TRBD1	-	TRBJ2-7	TGCAGCGTTGGGACGGGTCAGGGGACAGGGGGCGCCTACGAGCAGTACTTC	CSVGTGQGTGGAYEQYF
TRBV16	15	-	-	TRBJ1-2	TGTGCCAGCAGCCCCGCGGGGGGAGACGTGGATGGCTACACCTTC	CASSPAGGDVDGYTF
TRBV4-2	11	-	-	TRBJ2-2	TGTGCCGCGCAACAGGACAGGGAGCTGTTTTTT	CAAQQDRELFF
TRBV27	13	-	-	TRBJ1-1	TGTGCCAGCAGTTTGACCAAGAACACTGAAGCTTTCTTT	CASSLTKNTEAFF
TRBV29-1	13	TRBD1	-	TRBJ2-7	TGCAGCGTAACAGGGGGCGAGGTTCCCGAGCAGTACTTC	CSVTGGEVPEQYF
TRBV7-9	15	-	-	TRBJ1-4	TGTGCCAGCAGCTTTCTGACAGTTGCAGAGGAAAAACTGTTTTTT	CASSFLTVAEEKLFF
TRBV2	14	-	few	TRBJ2-2	TGTGCCAGCAGTGGGACCGAGAACACCGGGGAGCTGTTTTTT	CASSGTENTGELFF
TRBV2	12	-	-	TRBJ1-1	TGTGCCAGCAGTTTAGGCCCCACTGAAGCTTTCTTT	CASSLGPTEAFF
TRBV19	13	TRBD1	once	TRBJ2-7	TGTGCCAGTAGTCTGGGACAGGGCTACGAGCAGTACTTC	CASSLGQGYEQYF
TRBV29-1	12	-	-	TRBJ1-1	TGCAGCGCCGAGGCCCAACTCGGACGCGCTTTCTTT	CSAEAQLGRAFF
TRBV7-2	14	-	few	TRBJ2-1	TGTGCCAGCAGCTTACCGGGTTCCTACAATGAGCAGTTCTTC	CASSLPGSYNEQFF
TRBV5-1	13	-	-	TRBJ1-2	TGCGCCAGCAGCTTGGAACCGGACTATGGCTACACCTTC	CASSLEPDYGYTF
TRBV27	13	-	-	TRBJ1-1	TGTGCCAGCAGTTTATCGTCACAGGGTGAAGCTTTCTTT	CASSLSSQGEAFF
TRBV7-9	15	-	-	TRBJ1-2	TGTGCCAGCAGCTTAAGTAGCTACGGGAACTATGGCTACACCTTC	CASSLSSYGNYGYTF
TRBV4-1	14	-	-	TRBJ1-2	TGCGCCAGCAGCCTCAGGACGGTGGGTGATGGCTACACCTTC	CASSLRTVGDGYTF
TRBV29-1	12	-	-	TRBJ2-5	TGCAGCGTTGTTAGTTCCCTGGGTTCCCAGTACTTC	CSVVSSLGSQYF
TRBV4-2	14	-	once	TRBJ2-7	TGTGCCAGCACCCACGGACGGGGCGGCTACGAGCAGTACTTC	CASTHGRGGYEQYF
TRBV5-6	17	TRBD1	once	TRBJ2-2	TGTGCCAGCAGCTTGTATCCGGGACAGGTGTACACCGGGGAGCTGTTTTTT	CASSLYPGQVYTGELFF
TRBV6-1	15	-	-	TRBJ1-2	TGTGCCAGCAGTGAAATAAAGGGCTACAACTATGGCTACACCTTC	CASSEIKGYNYGYTF
TRBV30	15	-	-	TRBJ2-2	TGTGCCTGGAGTGTTGTAGGGGTGCACACCGGGGAGCTGTTTTTT	CAWSVVGVHTGELFF
TRBV19	13	-	once	TRBJ2-7	TGTGCCAGTAGTCTCGACAGCTCCTACGAGCAGTACTTC	CASSLDSSYEQYF
TRBV14	13	-	-	TRBJ2-3	TGTGCCAGCAGCGAATCTTACACAGATACGCAGTATTTT	CASSESYTDTQYF
TRBV7-9	15	-	-	TRBJ2-5	TGTGCCAGCAGCCCGGGGACTGTGTACCAAGAGACCCAGTACTTC	CASSPGTVYQETQYF
TRBV29-1	11	-	-	TRBJ2-7	TGCAGCGTCTTTGACATCCACGAGCAGTACTTC	CSVFDIHEQYF
TRBV9	15	TRBD2	once	TRBJ2-3	TGTGCCAGCACCCTGCGGGGGGCCTTCACAGATACGCAGTATTTT	CASTLRGAFTDTQYF
TRBV11-2	11	-	-	TRBJ2-3	TGTGCCAGCCGCGGTGGAGATACGCAGTATTTT	CASRGGDTQYF
TRBV25-1	12	-	-	TRBJ2-7	TGTGCCAGCAGTGAATTATTCCACGAGCAGTACTTC	CASSELFHEQYF
TRBV6-5	14	TRBD1	-	TRBJ1-2	TGTGCCAGCAGTCGGACAGGGTCATTCTATGGCTACACCTTC	CASSRTGSFYGYTF
TRBV6-5	16	-	-	TRBJ2-2	TGTGCCAGCAGTTACTCGACTCAACCCAACACCGGGGAGCTGTTTTTT	CASSYSTQPNTGELFF
TRBV4-1	17	TRBD2	-	TRBJ2-3	TGCGCCAGCAGCCAAGTGTATCGGGCGGGAGTGTCAGATACGCAGTATTTT	CASSQVYRAGVSDTQYF
TRBV7-9	15	TRBD1	-	TRBJ2-3	TGTGCCAGCAGCTTCCGGGACAGAGATTTAGATACGCAGTATTTT	CASSFRDRDLDTQYF
TRBV7-9	16	-	-	TRBJ2-1	TGTGCCAGCAGCTCCTCAGCGGGTGGATCCTACAATGAGCAGTTCTTC	CASSSSAGGSYNEQFF
TRBV10-3	13	-	-	TRBJ2-7	TGTGCCATCAGAGGGCAGGGAGCCTACGAGCAGTACTTC	CAIRGQGAYEQYF
TRBV5-6	15	TRBD1	-	TRBJ1-1	TGTGCCAGCATCTTGTGGGGAGGGGGCGGCACTGAAGCTTTCTTT	CASILWGGGGTEAFF
TRBV6-5	15	-	few	TRBJ2-1	TGTGCCAGCAGTTACGGGTGGGAGTTGGACAATGAGCAGTTCTTC	CASSYGWELDNEQFF
TRBV30	12	-	-	TRBJ2-7	TGTGCCTGGAGTGTTGACGCGAATGAGCAGTACTTC	CAWSVDANEQYF
TRBV7-2	13	-	-	TRBJ2-7	TGTGCCAGCAGCTTTTCCGGGGCCTACGAGCAGTACTTC	CASSFSGAYEQYF
TRBV27	13	TRBD1	-	TRBJ2-5	TGTGCCAGCAGGACAGGGCTCCAAGAGACCCAGTACTTC	CASRTGLQETQYF
TRBV7-3	15	TRBD2	-	TRBJ2-3	TGTGCCAGCAGCCGGGAGGAAGCGAGCACAGATACGCAGTATTTT	CASSREEASTDTQYF
TRBV7-9	16	-	once	TRBJ2-3	TGTGCCAGCAGCCTGACTTTGGGGGGCAGCACAGATACGCAGTATTTT	CASSLTLGGSTDTQYF
TRBV5-6	13	-	-	TRBJ2-7	TGTGCCAGCAGCTTGGGGACTGTAGGCGAGCAGTACTTC	CASSLGTVGEQYF
TRBV2	15	-	-	TRBJ2-3	TGTGCCAGCAGTGAAATTTGGGGGTACACAGATACGCAGTATTTT	CASSEIWGYTDTQYF
TRBV5-4	15	TRBD1	-	TRBJ2-1	TGTGCCAGCAGCGATTCCGGGACAGGGTTGAATGAGCAGTTCTTC	CASSDSGTGLNEQFF
TRBV7-9	18	TRBD2	-	TRBJ2-7	TGTGCCAGCAGCCGGGACACGGTGACCGGGACTAGTATCTACGAGCAGTACTTC	CASSRDTVTGTSIYEQYF
TRBV6-6	13	-	-	TRBJ1-5	TGTGCCAGCCTCCCGGGTCCATCCCAGCCCCAGCATTTT	CASLPGPSQPQHF
TRBV12-5	14	-	-	TRBJ2-5	TGTGCTAGTGGTGCCGACAACTACCAAGAGACCCAGTACTTC	CASGADNYQETQYF
TRBV19	14	-	-	TRBJ2-3	TGTGCCAGTAGCGACTGGATAAGCACAGATACGCAGTATTTT	CASSDWISTDTQYF
TRBV7-6	15	-	-	TRBJ2-3	TGTGCCAGCAGCTTACTAGGGGGACGCACAGATACGCAGTATTTT	CASSLLGGRTDTQYF
TRBV19	12	-	-	TRBJ2-1	TGTGCCAGTAGTATAGCAGGGATTGAGCAGTTCTTC	CASSIAGIEQFF
TRBV7-9	16	-	-	TRBJ2-7	TGTGCCAGCAGCCCGACGGAGGGACTGGGCTCCTACGAGCAGTACTTC	CASSPTEGLGSYEQYF
TRBV7-9	12	-	-	TRBJ1-2	TGTGCCAGCAGCTTAGGTGCGGCTGGCTACACCTTC	CASSLGAAGYTF
TRBV5-1	14	-	-	TRBJ2-1	TGCGCCAGCAGCGATAACCCAGGGTATAGTGAGCAGTTCTTC	CASSDNPGYSEQFF
TRBV11-2	11	-	-	TRBJ2-4	TGTGCCAGCAGCTTATTCGACATTCAGTACTTC	CASSLFDIQYF
TRBV4-1	14	-	-	TRBJ2-7	TGCGCCAGCAGCCAAGGTTTAGGGTCTTACGAGCAGTACTTC	CASSQGLGSYEQYF
TRBV29-1	13	-	-	TRBJ2-1	TGCAGCGTTGTAGTTGTCTCCTACAATGAGCAGTTCTTC	CSVVVVSYNEQFF